Following are 20 T cell receptor beta chains from one sample sequenced in a study of CD8 T cells in ankylosing spondylitis. TCRdb itself ran the 5' RACE reads through MiXCR, one entry per CDR3 protein. The sample lists roughly 68,000 distinct CDR3 sequences, 6.2% occurring once. Source material: synovial fluid, either unsorted or a sorted T cell fraction (not recorded which). These receptor sequences come from a male donor with ankylosing spondylitis.

This clonotype was detected ten times or more. The chain has TRBV30 and TRBJ2-7; weak D call: TRBD2 (6 bases). This CDR3 has 14 amino acids. Germline values: CDR1 GTSNPN, CDR2 SVGIG (reference sequence). With 5 bases removed from V and 1 base from J, the gap between germline ends came to 15 bases. CDR3: CAWAGKRESYEQYF. In DNA, the CDR3 is TGTGCCTGGGCGGGGAAGAGGGAGTCCTACGAGCAGTACTTC. Full variable domain (rest looked up from reference TRBV30 and TRBJ2-7): SQTIHQWPATLVQPVGSPLSLECTVEGTSNPNLYWYRQAAGRGLQLLFYSVGIGQISSEVPQNLSASRPQDRQFILSSKKLLLSDSGFYLCAWAGKRESYEQYFGPGTRLTVT.

This clonotype was recorded at least ten times. The chain employs TRBV5-6 and TRBJ2-3; D not certain. V lost 0 bases and J 6 bases, leaving 14 bases between the germline ends. The CDR3 runs 15 residues. CDR1 SGHDT and CDR2 YYEEEE come from the germline V gene. The CDR3 sequence is CASSLVGSAQDTQYF. CDR3 bases: TGTGCCAGCAGCTTGGTGGGTTCGGCTCAGGATACGCAGTATTTT. Together with reference TRBV5-6 and TRBJ2-3, the CDR3 gives the full variable domain: DAGVTQSPTHLIKTRGQQVTLRCSPKSGHDTVSWYQQALGQGPQFIFQYYEEEERQRGNFPDRFSGHQFPNYSSELNVNALLLGDSALYLCASSLVGSAQDTQYFGPGTRLTVL.

This clonotype was counted at least ten times. The chain links TRBV6-5 to TRBJ2-7, with 7 bases matching TRBD2. V lost 0 bases to trimming and J lost 0 bases; unmatched junction nucleotides: 5. Per the germline V gene, CDR1 is MNHEY and CDR2 is SVGAGI. The CDR3 runs 16 residues. The CDR3: CASSYSIGRSSYEQYF. Written as DNA, the CDR3 is TGTGCCAGCAGTTACTCGATCGGGAGGAGCTCCTACGAGCAGTACTTC.

The J gene is TRBJ1-5, the V gene TRBV4-2; D call uncertain. Trimming took off 0 bases at V and 2 bases at J, with 11 bases between the two ends. The CDR3 loop spans 16 amino acids. Germline CDR1 reads LGHNA; CDR2 reads YNFKEQ. The CDR3 coding sequence is TGTGCCAGCAGCCAAGATGCAGGCCTAGGCAATCAGCCCCAGCATTTT. Protein product: CASSQDAGLGNQPQHF.

The chain recombines TRBV28 with TRBJ1-2; TRBD1 is a possible D gene (5 bases). CDR1 and CDR2 from the germline V gene are MDHEN and SYDVKM. This CDR3 is built from 13 residues. V was trimmed by 7 bases and J by 8 bases, leaving 17 bases between them. The CDR3 is CASNPGPWGGYTF. The CDR3 bases are TGTGCCAGCAACCCGGGCCCGTGGGGGGGCTACACCTTC.

The chain carries TRBV7-8 and TRBJ2-2; 12 bases agree with TRBD1. The V gene's germline CDR1 is SGHVS and CDR2 FQNEAQ. The CDR3 contains 15 residues. After removal of 5 bases from V and 7 bases from J, the junction contained 5 bases not matched to a gene. The CDR3 DNA is TGTGCCAGCAGCCCGGGACAGGGGGCCATCGGGGAGCTGTTTTTT. This sequence encodes CASSPGQGAIGELFF.

Points on this clonotype: A much bigger clone sits one base away, suggesting this may be a read error. The rearrangement joins TRBV28 to TRBJ2-7; unclear D gene. Germline loops: CDR1 MDHEN, CDR2 SYDVKM. V lost 5 bases to trimming and J lost 5 bases, with 16 bases between them. This CDR3 is built from 14 residues. The CDR3 DNA reads as TGTGCCAGCAGTCCCAGCTGGAGAACCCACGAGCAGTACTTC. Protein sequence: CASSPSWRTHEQYF.

Judged by abundance, this clonotype is medium-sized (0.01 to 0.1%). The chain employs TRBV5-1 and TRBJ2-7, with TRBD2 as a possible D gene (6 bases). Trimming stripped 0 bases from V and 3 bases from J, with 13 bases between. CDR3 length: 15 amino acids. Germline V gives CDR1 SGHRS, CDR2 YFSETQ. In nucleotides, the CDR3 is TGCGCCAGCAGCTTGGGGATGGGGGAGGTCTACGAGCAGTACTTC. The encoded protein is CASSLGMGEVYEQYF.

This chain uses TRBV3-1 with TRBJ2-7; 10 nucleotides line up with TRBD2. With V trimmed by 2 bases and J by 4 bases, 5 bases remained unmatched. Germline CDR1 and CDR2: LGHDT and YNNKEL (reference sequence). This CDR3 contains 15 residues. The CDR3 DNA reads TGTGCCAGCAGCCAACGGGCTAGCGGGAGTTACGAGCAGTACTTC. Translated, it gives CASSQRASGSYEQYF.

The sample holds many counts of this clonotype. This sequence joins TRBV5-1 and TRBJ2-1; no clear D. The length of the CDR3 is 14 residues. The V gene lost 0 bases and the J gene lost 9 bases, with 13 bases spanning the gap. Germline loops: CDR1 SGHRS, CDR2 YFSETQ. CDR3 in DNA: TGCGCCAGCAGCTTGGAAGGTCCCCCGGTTGAGCAGTTCTTC. Its protein is CASSLEGPPVEQFF.

This clonotype has a handful of counts. The rearrangement links TRBV4-1 to TRBJ2-7, with D maybe TRBD2 (7 bases). In germline, CDR1 is MGHRA, CDR2 YSYEKL. This CDR3 is built from 17 residues. Trimming removed 0 bases from V and 3 bases from J, with 18 bases in between. CDR3 residues: CASSQDPGGAGHYEQYF. In nucleotides, the CDR3 is TGCGCCAGCAGCCAAGATCCGGGGGGAGCGGGACACTACGAGCAGTACTTC.

This clonotype was found many times. One end of the junction fails to match germline, which may point to a read error. The CDR3 bases are TGTGCCAGTAGTATAGACGGTCAGACGGCAAATTTT. This sequence encodes CASSIDGQTANF. The V and J genes are TRBV19 and TRBJ1-1; D remains ambiguous. This CDR3 is built from 12 residues. Germline assignment: CDR1 LNHDA and CDR2 SQIVND (reference sequence).

The table lists this clonotype with many counts. The CDR3 sequence: CASSLADMETQYF. The CDR3 DNA is TGTGCCAGCAGCTTAGCGGACATGGAGACCCAGTACTTC. This chain joins TRBV7-6 and TRBJ2-5; a weak D match, TRBD1 (5 bases). The CDR3 covers 13 residues. Germline values: CDR1 SGHVS, CDR2 FNYEAQ. V was clipped by 0 bases and J by 5 bases, with 7 bases between them.

This clonotype was counted many times. The chain combines TRBV12-3 or TRBV12-4 with TRBJ2-3; D gene uncertain. The length of the CDR3 is 15 residues. With 2 bases removed from V and 8 bases from J, the gap between germline ends came to 17 bases. The CDR3 sequence is CASSLLLVSLSTQYF. Here the CDR3 DNA reads TGTGCCAGCAGTTTACTCCTGGTTTCGTTGAGTACGCAGTATTTT.

This clonotype has just a few counts. The chain couples TRBV20-1 to TRBJ1-4, with D hard to call. This CDR3 has 14 amino acids. CDR1 and CDR2 from the germline V gene are DFQATT and SNEGSKA (reference sequence). Trimming took off 0 bases at V and 5 bases at J, with 10 bases between the two ends. As DNA, the CDR3 is TGCAGTGCTAGAGAGAGGCAGGTGAATGAAAAACTGTTTTTT. It codes for CSARERQVNEKLFF.

This clonotype has only a few counts. The genes are TRBV11-2 and TRBJ1-4, with D maybe TRBD1 (6 bases). The V gene's germline CDR1 is SGHAT and CDR2 FQNNGV. CDR3 length: 15 amino acids. V lost 2 bases and J 3 bases, leaving 10 bases between the germline ends. The CDR3 sequence is CASSLPGVANEKLFF. The DNA for the CDR3 is TGTGCCAGCAGCTTACCAGGGGTGGCTAATGAAAAACTGTTTTTT. The whole variable domain, filled in from reference TRBV11-2 and TRBJ1-4, reads EAGVAQSPRYKIIEKRQSVAFWCNPISGHATLYWYQQILGQGPKLLIQFQNNGVVDDSQLPKDRFSAERLKGVDSTLKIQPAKLEDSAVYLCASSLPGVANEKLFFGSGTQLSVL.

This clonotype was observed at least ten times. The V call is TRBV20-1, the J call TRBJ2-3; TRBD2 might be the D (6 bases). Germline V lookup: CDR1 DFQATT, CDR2 SNEGSKA (reference sequence). The CDR3 totals 16 residues. V was shortened by 4 bases and J by 4 bases, with 21 bases between the two germline ends. The CDR3 protein is CSAKTLRDWRADTQYF. The CDR3 DNA reads TGCAGTGCTAAAACTCTAAGAGACTGGAGGGCAGATACGCAGTATTTT.

This clonotype was seen many times. This chain uses TRBV7-2 with TRBJ2-7; perhaps TRBD1 as D (5 bases). V was pared by 1 base and J by 11 bases, with 21 bases between. Looked up from germline, CDR1 is SGHTA and CDR2 is FQGNSA. The CDR3 totals 15 residues. The CDR3 reads CASSLDSGGRDLEYF. DNA of the CDR3: TGTGCCAGCAGCTTAGATTCCGGTGGCAGGGATTTGGAGTACTTC.

This clonotype was detected many times. J is TRBJ1-1 and V is TRBV29-1; D is unclear. Per germline, CDR1 SQVTM and CDR2 ANQGSEA. The CDR3 contains 13 residues. V was clipped by 4 bases and J by 0 bases, with 9 bases between them. CDR3: CSVAAELNTEAFF. In DNA form, the CDR3 reads TGCAGCGTTGCGGCAGAATTGAACACTGAAGCTTTCTTT.

This clonotype was observed at least ten times. The rearrangement links TRBV12-3 or TRBV12-4 to TRBJ2-2; 8 bases fit TRBD2. The trim removed 6 bases at V and 1 base at J, leaving 10 bases unmatched. This CDR3 is built from 17 residues. CDR3 residues: CASRGRAGAQNTGELFF. CDR3 DNA sequence: TGTGCCAGCAGGGGACGAGCGGGAGCACAGAACACCGGGGAGCTGTTTTTT.